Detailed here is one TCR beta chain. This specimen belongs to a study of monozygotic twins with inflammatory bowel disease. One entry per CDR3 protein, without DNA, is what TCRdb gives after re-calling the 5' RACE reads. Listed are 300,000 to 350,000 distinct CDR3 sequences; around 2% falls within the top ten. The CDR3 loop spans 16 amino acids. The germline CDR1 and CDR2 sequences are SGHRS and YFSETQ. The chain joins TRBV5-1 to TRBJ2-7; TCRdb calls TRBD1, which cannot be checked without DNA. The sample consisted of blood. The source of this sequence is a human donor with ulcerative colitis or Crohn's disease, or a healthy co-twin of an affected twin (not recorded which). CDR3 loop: CASSARDGLTTYEQYF.